This entry features one TCR beta chain sequence. The record originates from a study of T cell responses to AZD1222 COVID-19 vaccine. This CDR3 comprises 13 residues. V lost 6 bases and J 1 base, leaving 8 bases between the germline ends. Clones were sequenced by immunoSEQ multiplex PCR, and TCRdb holds only the in-frame ones, with some missing. The sample lists 110,000 to 150,000 clones, approximately 95% occurring once. The sample in question was peripheral blood, obtained on day 0 of MenACWY control vaccination. This sequence originates from an adult in good health. V gene TRBV12-3 or TRBV12-4 combines with J gene TRBJ2-3; D is ambiguous. The CDR3 here is CASSLPGTDTQYF. CDR3 coding DNA: TGTGCCAGCAGCCTGCCGGGCACAGATACGCAGTATTTT.